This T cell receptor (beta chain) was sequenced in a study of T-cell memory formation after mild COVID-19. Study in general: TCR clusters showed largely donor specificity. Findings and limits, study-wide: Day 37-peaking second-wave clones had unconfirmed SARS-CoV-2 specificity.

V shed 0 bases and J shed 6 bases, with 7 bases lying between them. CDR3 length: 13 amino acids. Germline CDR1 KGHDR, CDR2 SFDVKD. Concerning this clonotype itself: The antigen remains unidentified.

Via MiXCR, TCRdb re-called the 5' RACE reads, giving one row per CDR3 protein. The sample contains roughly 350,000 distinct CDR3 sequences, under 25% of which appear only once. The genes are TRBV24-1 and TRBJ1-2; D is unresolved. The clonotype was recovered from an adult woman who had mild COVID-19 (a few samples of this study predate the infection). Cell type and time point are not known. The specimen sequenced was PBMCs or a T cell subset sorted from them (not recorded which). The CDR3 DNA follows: TGTGCCACCAGTGATTTGGGGCAGCATGGCTACACCTTC. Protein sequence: CATSDLGQHGYTF.